These 24 T cell receptor beta chains share one sample of origin, sequenced in a study of OX40 agonist ivuxolimab in advanced cancers. Assay: immunoSEQ multiplex PCR; the TCRdb copy retains only in-frame clones and omits some. The sample comprises about 46,000 clones, 82% of which are singletons, and around 1.9% rests with the top ten. This specimen was CD4+ or CD8+ T cells sorted from blood, taken in a trial of the OX40 agonist ivuxolimab. The receptor source for this set is an adult with an advanced solid tumor such as melanoma, head and neck, liver or kidney cancer.

The chain links TRBV11-3 to TRBJ2-3; D may be TRBD1 or TRBD2 (5 bases each). There are 14 residues in the CDR3. Germline V CDR1 and CDR2: SGHNT, YENEEA. Trimming pared 4 bases from V and 1 base from J, leaving 9 bases between. The CDR3 DNA follows: TGTGCCAGCAGCTCGGGACCGCGCACAGATACGCAGTATTTT. Translation gives CASSSGPRTDTQYF.

The rearrangement links TRBV2 to TRBJ1-2; D might be TRBD1 (5 bases). CDR3 length equals 13 residues. The V end lost 6 bases, the J end lost 7 bases, and 15 bases lay between the germline ends. Germline values: CDR1 SNHLY, CDR2 FYNNEI. CDR3 amino acids: CASRIDSASGYTF. The CDR3 DNA follows: TGTGCCAGCAGGATTGACAGCGCGAGTGGCTACACCTTC.

This clone was seen only a few times. The genes are TRBV9 and TRBJ1-1, with D tentatively TRBD1 (5 bases). The CDR3 sequence is 14 residues long. Between the trimmed V and J ends, which lost 5 bases and 1 base, there was a span of 12 bases. Germline CDR1 reads SGDLS; CDR2 reads YYNGEE. The CDR3 DNA reads as TGTGCCAGCAGGAACCGACAGAGGAACACTGAAGCTTTCTTT. Translation: CASRNRQRNTEAFF.

This clone was counted only a few times. The V and J genes are TRBV5-4 and TRBJ1-1; no reliable D call. Germline lookup yields CDR1 SGHNT and CDR2 YYREEE (reference sequence). V was shortened by 1 base and J by 5 bases, with 6 bases between the two germline ends. CDR3 length equals 12 residues. The CDR3 protein is CASSLLQTEAFF. CDR3 in DNA: TGTGCCAGCAGCTTGTTGCAGACTGAAGCTTTCTTT.

The V and J genes are TRBV5-4 and TRBJ1-1; D is unresolved. This CDR3 has 18 amino acids. V was shortened by 0 bases and J by 1 base, with 19 bases between the two germline ends. Germline-derived CDR1 and CDR2 are SGHNT and YYREEE (reference sequence). Written as DNA, the CDR3 is TGTGCCAGCAGCTTGGGATTAATTAACAGCGGAACGAACACTGAAGCTTTCTTT. The encoded protein is CASSLGLINSGTNTEAFF.

This chain links TRBV19 with TRBJ2-7, with D tentatively TRBD2 (6 bases). CDR1 and CDR2 from the germline V gene are LNHDA and SQIVND (reference sequence). Deletions cut 3 bases from V and 3 bases from J, with 15 bases between. The length of the CDR3 is 15 residues. The CDR3 protein is CASSIGGSRNYEQYF. Here the CDR3 DNA reads TGTGCCAGTAGTATTGGAGGGTCCCGCAACTACGAGCAGTACTTC. The complete variable domain, with remaining parts taken from reference TRBV19 and TRBJ2-7, reads DGGITQSPKYLFRKEGQNVTLSCEQNLNHDAMYWYRQDPGQGLRLIYYSQIVNDFQKGDIAEGYSVSREKKESFPLTVTSAQKNPTAFYLCASSIGGSRNYEQYFGPGTRLTVT.

This chain uses TRBV7-2 with TRBJ2-5, with D possibly being TRBD2 (6 bases). Trimming took off 5 bases at V and 9 bases at J, with 16 bases between the two ends. Germline loops: CDR1 SGHTA, CDR2 FQGNSA. This CDR3 has 13 amino acids. CDR3 coding DNA: TGTGCCAGCAGCCAAGGTGGGAGGCGGGCCCAGTACTTC. Translation gives CASSQGGRRAQYF.

The chain is built from TRBV19 and TRBJ2-2; D remains unclear. Trimming removed 7 bases from V and 1 base from J, with 4 bases in between. CDR1 is LNHDA, CDR2 SQIVND, per germline (reference sequence). The CDR3 length is 12 residues. CDR3 coding DNA: TGTGCCAGTATGTGGAACACCGGGGAGCTGTTTTTT. Amino acids: CASMWNTGELFF.

V gene TRBV4-3 combines with J gene TRBJ2-7; TRBD1 might be the D (5 bases). Germline CDR1 reads LGHNA; CDR2 reads YSLEER. Trimming pared 3 bases from V and 0 bases from J, leaving 9 bases between. This CDR3 region has 14 residues. This chain's CDR3 is CASSQNTGSYEQYF. CDR3 sequence (DNA): TGCGCCAGCAGCCAGAATACAGGCTCCTACGAGCAGTACTTC.

The rearrangement links TRBV5-1 to TRBJ2-6; D possibly corresponds to TRBD1 (5 bases). The V end was cut by 0 bases, the J end by 2 bases, with 6 bases between. The CDR3 is 15 residues long. The germline CDR1 and CDR2 sequences are SGHRS and YFSETQ. The CDR3 loop is CASSLEGTGANVLTF. The CDR3 nucleotides read TGCGCCAGCAGCTTGGAGGGGACTGGGGCCAACGTCCTGACTTTC.

This chain links TRBV2 with TRBJ2-1; D uncertain. V dropped 8 bases and J dropped 7 bases, with 12 bases sitting between them. Germline V lookup: CDR1 SNHLY, CDR2 FYNNEI. CDR3 length equals 12 residues. The CDR3 DNA is TGTGCCAGCCAAGACCAAGGTAATGAGCAGTTCTTC. Its protein product is CASQDQGNEQFF.

This clone was detected once. The gene calls are TRBV5-1 and TRBJ2-2, with D hard to call. V was shortened by 5 bases and J by 2 bases, with 10 bases between the two germline ends. CDR1 SGHRS and CDR2 YFSETQ come from the germline V gene. This CDR3 spans 14 amino acids. The CDR3 loop reads CASRFTPNTGELFF. For the CDR3, the DNA is TGCGCCAGCAGGTTCACCCCTAACACCGGGGAGCTGTTTTTT.

The V gene is TRBV19, the J gene TRBJ1-1; maybe TRBD1 (5 bases). Between the trimmed V and J ends, which lost 3 bases and 7 bases, there was a span of 12 bases. Germline V lookup: CDR1 LNHDA, CDR2 SQIVND (reference sequence). This CDR3 comprises 13 residues. The CDR3 here is CASSISKGLEAFF. The CDR3 DNA is TGTGCCAGTAGTATTAGCAAGGGGCTTGAAGCTTTCTTT. Using reference TRBV19 and TRBJ1-1 for the parts outside the CDR3, the full variable domain is DGGITQSPKYLFRKEGQNVTLSCEQNLNHDAMYWYRQDPGQGLRLIYYSQIVNDFQKGDIAEGYSVSREKKESFPLTVTSAQKNPTAFYLCASSISKGLEAFFGQGTRLTVV.

The chain recombines TRBV5-1 with TRBJ2-1; D gene unclear. This CDR3 comprises 12 residues. Trimming cost V 0 bases and J 13 bases, with 11 bases left between them. Germline V gene data show CDR1 as SGHRS and CDR2 as YFSETQ. The CDR3 loop is CASSLVKGLQFF. CDR3 coding DNA: TGCGCCAGCAGCTTGGTAAAGGGCTTACAGTTCTTC.

This rearrangement joins TRBV6-5 to TRBJ1-2, with D hard to call. The CDR3 consists of 11 residues. Trimming removed 7 bases at V and 8 bases at J, with 11 bases between. From germline, CDR1 is MNHEY and CDR2 SVGAGI. The CDR3 loop reads CASNGWGGYTF. For the CDR3, the DNA is TGTGCCAGCAATGGGTGGGGAGGCTACACCTTC.

The chain has TRBV6-6 and TRBJ1-5, with D hard to call. Germline CDR1 MNHNY, CDR2 SVGAGI (reference sequence). This CDR3 has 15 amino acids. Deletions cut 2 bases from V and 3 bases from J, with 11 bases between. The CDR3 region has the DNA TGTGCCAGCAGTTACAACGGCAGCCCCAATCAGCCCCAGCATTTT. Translation gives CASSYNGSPNQPQHF.

V and J are TRBV19 and TRBJ1-1; possibly TRBD1 for D (5 bases). The CDR3 consists of 16 residues. V was trimmed by 2 bases and J by 0 bases, leaving 13 bases between them. Germline V CDR1 and CDR2: LNHDA, SQIVND (reference sequence). The CDR3 coding sequence is TGTGCCAGTAGTATACTTGGGGGGGGTGTGAACACTGAAGCTTTCTTT. Protein sequence: CASSILGGGVNTEAFF.

This clone was observed once. J is TRBJ2-3 and V is TRBV30; D remains ambiguous. The CDR3 covers 13 residues. Germline V gene data show CDR1 as GTSNPN and CDR2 as SVGIG (reference sequence). Trimming stripped 3 bases from V and 3 bases from J, with 10 bases between. The DNA of the CDR3 is TGTGCCTGGAGCATGAAAGGGACAGATACGCAGTATTTT. It yields the protein CAWSMKGTDTQYF.

This clone was counted a few times. The rearrangement uses TRBV15 and TRBJ2-5; 8 bases map to TRBD2. Losses at the gene ends were 5 bases for V and 5 bases for J; bases not matched to a gene: 7. The germline V gene has CDR1 LNHNV and CDR2 YYDKDF (reference sequence). This CDR3 spans 14 amino acids. In DNA form, the CDR3 reads TGTGCCACCAGCGCACGGGGGGGCGGCGAGACCCAGTACTTC. This codes for CATSARGGGETQYF. Variable domain in full (rest from reference TRBV15 and TRBJ2-5): DAMVIQNPRYQVTQFGKPVTLSCSQTLNHNVMYWYQQKSSQAPKLLFHYYDKDFNNEADTPDNFQSRRPNTSFCFLDIRSPGLGDTAMYLCATSARGGGETQYFGPGTRLLVL.

V usage is TRBV30 and J usage is TRBJ1-6; tentative D call: TRBD1 (6 bases). Trimming took off 1 base at V and 7 bases at J, with 11 bases between the two ends. Germline V lookup: CDR1 GTSNPN, CDR2 SVGIG (reference sequence). CDR3 length: 14 residues. The CDR3 region has the DNA TGTGCCTGGAGTGGATACCAGGGGAATTCACCCCTCCACTTT. As protein: CAWSGYQGNSPLHF. Full variable domain (rest looked up from reference TRBV30 and TRBJ1-6): SQTIHQWPATLVQPVGSPLSLECTVEGTSNPNLYWYRQAAGRGLQLLFYSVGIGQISSEVPQNLSASRPQDRQFILSSKKLLLSDSGFYLCAWSGYQGNSPLHFGNGTRLTVT.

This clone came up once. The chain links TRBV6-1 to TRBJ2-7, with D perhaps TRBD1 or TRBD2 (5 bases each). The CDR3 contains 13 residues. Trimming took 7 bases from V and 2 from J, leaving 12 bases between them. The germline V gene encodes CDR1 MNHNS and CDR2 SASEGT. Here the CDR3 reads CASIRDGTYEQYF. CDR3 in DNA: TGTGCCAGCATCCGGGACGGAACCTACGAGCAGTACTTC.

This clone is a singleton in its sample. The chain carries TRBV7-8 and TRBJ2-2; tentatively, D is TRBD2 (6 bases). Germline CDR1 and CDR2: SGHVS and FQNEAQ. V was cut by 5 bases and J by 0 bases, with 10 bases left in between. The CDR3 has 15 amino acids. The CDR3 is CASSPAGTNTGELFF. The CDR3 DNA is TGTGCCAGCAGCCCCGCGGGGACGAACACCGGGGAGCTGTTTTTT.

The V gene is TRBV30, the J gene TRBJ1-4; tentatively, D is TRBD1 (5 bases). Trimming took 0 bases from V and 4 from J, leaving 12 bases between them. This CDR3 contains 15 residues. From germline, CDR1 is GTSNPN and CDR2 SVGIG (reference sequence). CDR3 DNA: TGTGCCTGGAGTGTGGCCGGGGCTGGTAATGAAAAACTGTTTTTT. It translates to CAWSVAGAGNEKLFF.

The chain recombines TRBV30 with TRBJ2-1; the D is unclear. The CDR3 has 12 residues. Trimming took off 1 base at V and 7 bases at J, with 8 bases between the two ends. Germline V gives CDR1 GTSNPN, CDR2 SVGIG (reference sequence). CDR3 protein: CAWSGGRNEQFF. In nucleotides, the CDR3 is TGTGCCTGGAGTGGGGGAAGGAATGAGCAGTTCTTC.